This record concerns one TCR beta chain sequence. Its antigen is not known. 60 Vbeta and 13 Jbeta primers were used in PCR. The table came from immunoSEQ multiplex PCR; TCRdb's copy has only in-frame clones and leaves some out. This sample carries roughly 140,000 clones, under 90% of them seen once, and the ten largest clones take around 2.4%. The CDR3 is made up of 16 amino acids. The sample is drawn from a study of cytomegalovirus exposure and HLA in healthy donors. Whole-study findings and limits: A reported reduction in N-insertions relative to the 666-donor mean was seen in an Asian-associated ancestry cluster in a later analysis. The study carried out a later analysis of TCR beta sequences. It associated 15,000 to 20,000 of them with specific HLA alleles at a false discovery rate of 0.05. A prior analysis recorded that most TCR beta V segments were productive about 87% or about 30% of the time. The authors confirmed in vitro that a few CMV-associated chains were specific for CMV antigens.

The TCR originated in a male donor in good health and CMV-seronegative. The V and J genes are TRBV12-2 and TRBJ2-7; the D call TRBD2 from the table was never checked on the DNA. TRBV12-2 is deemed a pseudogene. Sequenced: PBMCs. The CDR3 nucleotides are TGTGCAAGTCCCTCCCCTCTTAAGCGTTTTACCTACGAGCAGTACTTC. Residues: CASPSPLKRFTYEQYF.